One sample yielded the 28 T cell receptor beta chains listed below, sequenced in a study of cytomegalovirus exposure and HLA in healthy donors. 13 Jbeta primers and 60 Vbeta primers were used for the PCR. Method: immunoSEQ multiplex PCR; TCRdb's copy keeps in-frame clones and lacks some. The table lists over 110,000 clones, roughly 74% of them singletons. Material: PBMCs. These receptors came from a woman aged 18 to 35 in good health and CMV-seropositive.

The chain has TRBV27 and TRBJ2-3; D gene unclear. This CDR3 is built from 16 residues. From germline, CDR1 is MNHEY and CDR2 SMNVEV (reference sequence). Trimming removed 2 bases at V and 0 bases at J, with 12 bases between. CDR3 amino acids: CASSLQPIGSTDTQYF. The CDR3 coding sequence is TGTGCCAGCAGTTTACAACCCATCGGGAGCACAGATACGCAGTATTTT.

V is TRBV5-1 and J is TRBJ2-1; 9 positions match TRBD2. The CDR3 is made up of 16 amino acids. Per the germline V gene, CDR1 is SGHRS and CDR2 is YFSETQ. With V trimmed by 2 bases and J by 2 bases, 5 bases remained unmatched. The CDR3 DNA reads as TGCGCCAGCAGCTTAGGACTAGCGCCGACCTACAATGAGCAGTTCTTC. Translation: CASSLGLAPTYNEQFF. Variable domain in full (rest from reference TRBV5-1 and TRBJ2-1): KAGVTQTPRYLIKTRGQQVTLSCSPISGHRSVSWYQQTPGQGLQFLFEYFSETQRNKGNFPGRFSGRQFSNSRSEMNVSTLELGDSALYLCASSLGLAPTYNEQFFGPGTRLTVL.

This CDR3 is CASSYRGVTPTEAFF. The CDR3 DNA reads TGTGCCAGCAGTTACAGGGGTGTAACTCCCACTGAAGCTTTCTTT. This chain joins TRBV6-5 and TRBJ1-1; tentatively, D is TRBD1 (5 bases). With 2 bases removed from V and 4 bases from J, the gap between germline ends came to 14 bases. Germline-derived CDR1 and CDR2 are MNHEY and SVGAGI. The CDR3 spans 15 residues.

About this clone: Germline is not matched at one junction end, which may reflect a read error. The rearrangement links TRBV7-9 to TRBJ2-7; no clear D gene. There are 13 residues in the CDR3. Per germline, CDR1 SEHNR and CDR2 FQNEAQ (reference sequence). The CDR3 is CSSSLSAAREQYF. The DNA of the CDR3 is TGTTCCAGCAGCTTATCGGCAGCGAGGGAGCAGTACTTC.

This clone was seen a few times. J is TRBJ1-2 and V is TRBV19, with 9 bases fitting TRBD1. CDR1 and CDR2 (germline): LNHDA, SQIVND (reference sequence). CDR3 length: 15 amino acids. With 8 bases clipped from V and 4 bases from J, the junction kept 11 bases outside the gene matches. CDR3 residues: CASQIPGQGVYGYTF. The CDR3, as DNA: TGTGCCAGTCAAATCCCGGGACAGGGCGTCTATGGCTACACCTTC.

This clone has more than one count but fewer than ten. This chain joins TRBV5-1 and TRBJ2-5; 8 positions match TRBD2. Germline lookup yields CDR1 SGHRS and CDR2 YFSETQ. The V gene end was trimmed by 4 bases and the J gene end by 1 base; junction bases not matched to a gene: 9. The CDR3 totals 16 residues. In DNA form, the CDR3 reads TGCGCCAGCAGCCCAAGAGGAAGCGGGGGCCAAGAGACCCAGTACTTC. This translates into CASSPRGSGGQETQYF.

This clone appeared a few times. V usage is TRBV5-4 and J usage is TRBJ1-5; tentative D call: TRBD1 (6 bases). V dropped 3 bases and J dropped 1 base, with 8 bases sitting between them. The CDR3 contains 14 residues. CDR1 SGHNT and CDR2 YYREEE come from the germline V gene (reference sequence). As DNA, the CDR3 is TGTGCCAGCAGCTCTCAGGGGAGCAATCAGCCCCAGCATTTT. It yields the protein CASSSQGSNQPQHF.

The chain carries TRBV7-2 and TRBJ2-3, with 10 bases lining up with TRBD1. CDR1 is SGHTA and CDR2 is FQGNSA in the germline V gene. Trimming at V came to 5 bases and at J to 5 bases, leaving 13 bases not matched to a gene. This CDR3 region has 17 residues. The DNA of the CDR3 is TGTGCCAGCAGCCCTTCCACCCGACAGGGGGCGAGAGATACGCAGTATTTT. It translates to CASSPSTRQGARDTQYF.

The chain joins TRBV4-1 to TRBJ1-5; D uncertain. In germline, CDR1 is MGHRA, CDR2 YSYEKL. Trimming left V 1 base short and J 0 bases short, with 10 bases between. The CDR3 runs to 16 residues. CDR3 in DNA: TGCGCCAGCAGCCAAGTCTCCGGGTTTAGCAATCAGCCCCAGCATTTT. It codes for CASSQVSGFSNQPQHF.

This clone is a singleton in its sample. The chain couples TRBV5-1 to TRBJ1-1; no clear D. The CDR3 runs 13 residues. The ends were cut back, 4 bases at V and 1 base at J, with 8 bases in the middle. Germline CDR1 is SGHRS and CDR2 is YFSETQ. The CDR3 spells CASSGGANTEAFF. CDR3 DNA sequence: TGCGCCAGCAGCGGCGGTGCGAACACTGAAGCTTTCTTT.

CDR3 region: CSATPSETQYF. For the CDR3, the DNA is TGCAGTGCTACCCCCTCAGAGACCCAGTACTTC. The genes are TRBV20-1 and TRBJ2-5; unclear D gene. This CDR3 contains 11 residues. Trimming left V 4 bases short and J 4 bases short, with 7 bases between. Germline-derived CDR1 and CDR2 are DFQATT and SNEGSKA (reference sequence).

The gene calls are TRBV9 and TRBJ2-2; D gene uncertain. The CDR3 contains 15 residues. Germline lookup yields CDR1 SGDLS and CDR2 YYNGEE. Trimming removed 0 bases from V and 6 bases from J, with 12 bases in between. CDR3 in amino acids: CASSVGSRLAGELFF. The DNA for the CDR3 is TGTGCCAGCAGCGTAGGCAGCAGGCTGGCCGGGGAGCTGTTTTTT.

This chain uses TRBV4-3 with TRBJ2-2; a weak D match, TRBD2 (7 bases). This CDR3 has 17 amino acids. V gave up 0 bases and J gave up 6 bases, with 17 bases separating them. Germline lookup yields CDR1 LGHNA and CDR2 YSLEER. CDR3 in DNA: TGCGCCAGCAGCCAAGATCTCGGAGGGGGGGTTGCCGGGGAGCTGTTTTTT. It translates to CASSQDLGGGVAGELFF.

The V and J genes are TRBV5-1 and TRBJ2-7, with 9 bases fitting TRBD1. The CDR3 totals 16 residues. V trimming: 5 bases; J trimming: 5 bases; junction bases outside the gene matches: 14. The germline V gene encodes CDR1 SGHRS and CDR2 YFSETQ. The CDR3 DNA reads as TGCGCCAGCAGTTTCAACCCGGGACAGGGATCCAACGAGCAGTACTTC. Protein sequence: CASSFNPGQGSNEQYF.

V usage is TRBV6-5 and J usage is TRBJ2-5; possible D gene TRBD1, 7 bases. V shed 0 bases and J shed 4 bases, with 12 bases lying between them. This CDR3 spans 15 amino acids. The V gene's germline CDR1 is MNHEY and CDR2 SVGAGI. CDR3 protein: CASSYSHRGGETQYF. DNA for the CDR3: TGTGCCAGCAGTTACTCGCACAGGGGAGGAGAGACCCAGTACTTC.

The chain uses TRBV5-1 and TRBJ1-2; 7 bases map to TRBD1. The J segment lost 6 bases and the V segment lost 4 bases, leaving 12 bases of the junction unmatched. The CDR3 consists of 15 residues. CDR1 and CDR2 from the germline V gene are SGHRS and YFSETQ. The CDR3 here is CASSIGTAIADGYTF. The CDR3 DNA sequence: TGCGCCAGCAGCATCGGGACAGCTATCGCTGATGGCTACACCTTC.

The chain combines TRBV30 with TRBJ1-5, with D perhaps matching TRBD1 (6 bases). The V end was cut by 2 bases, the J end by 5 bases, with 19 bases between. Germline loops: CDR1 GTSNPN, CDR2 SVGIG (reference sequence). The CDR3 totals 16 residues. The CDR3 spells CAWSPTGVWSDQPQHF. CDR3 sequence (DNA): TGTGCCTGGAGTCCGACAGGTGTCTGGTCTGATCAGCCCCAGCATTTT.

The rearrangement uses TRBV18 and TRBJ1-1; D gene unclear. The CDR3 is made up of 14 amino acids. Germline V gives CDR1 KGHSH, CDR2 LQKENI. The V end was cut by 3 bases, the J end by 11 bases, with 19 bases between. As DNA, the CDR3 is TGTGCCAGCTCACCGCGTCAGGTGGAGGCCAACGCTTTCTTT. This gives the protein CASSPRQVEANAFF.

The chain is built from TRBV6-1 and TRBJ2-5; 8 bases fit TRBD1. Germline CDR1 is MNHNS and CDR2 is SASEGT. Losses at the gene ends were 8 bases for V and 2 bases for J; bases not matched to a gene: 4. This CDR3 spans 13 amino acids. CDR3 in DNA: TGTGCCAGCCAGGGGGCGCCTCAAGAGACCCAGTACTTC. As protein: CASQGAPQETQYF.

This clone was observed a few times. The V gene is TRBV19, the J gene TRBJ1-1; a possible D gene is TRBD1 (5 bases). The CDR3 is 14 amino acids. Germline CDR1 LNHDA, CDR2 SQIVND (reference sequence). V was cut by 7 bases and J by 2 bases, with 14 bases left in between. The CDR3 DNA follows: TGTGCCAGTACTTTGACAGCTGTAAACACTGAAGCTTTCTTT. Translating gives CASTLTAVNTEAFF.

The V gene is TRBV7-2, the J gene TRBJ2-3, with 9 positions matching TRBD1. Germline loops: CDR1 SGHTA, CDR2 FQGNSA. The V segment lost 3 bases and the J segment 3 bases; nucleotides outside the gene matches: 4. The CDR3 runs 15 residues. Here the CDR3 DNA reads TGTGCCAGCAGCTTTGACAGGGGGTGGACAGATACGCAGTATTTT. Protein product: CASSFDRGWTDTQYF.

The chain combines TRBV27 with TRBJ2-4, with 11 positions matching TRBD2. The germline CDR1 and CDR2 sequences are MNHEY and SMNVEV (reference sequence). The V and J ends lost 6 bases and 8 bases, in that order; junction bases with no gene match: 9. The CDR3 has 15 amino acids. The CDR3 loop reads CASSLAPGLADIQYF. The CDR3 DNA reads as TGTGCCAGCAGCCTAGCACCGGGACTAGCGGACATTCAGTACTTC.

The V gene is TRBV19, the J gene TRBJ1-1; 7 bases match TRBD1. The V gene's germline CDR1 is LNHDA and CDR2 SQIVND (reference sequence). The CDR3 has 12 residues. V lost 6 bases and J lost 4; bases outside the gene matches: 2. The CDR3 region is CASRQGFTEAFF. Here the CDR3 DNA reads TGTGCCAGTAGACAGGGGTTCACTGAAGCTTTCTTT.

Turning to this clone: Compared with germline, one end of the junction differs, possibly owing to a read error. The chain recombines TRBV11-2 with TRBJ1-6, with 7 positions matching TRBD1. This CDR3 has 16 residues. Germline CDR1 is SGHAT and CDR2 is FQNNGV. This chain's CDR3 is CAGSFGRGQQNSPLHF. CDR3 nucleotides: TGTGCCGGCAGCTTCGGGCGGGGACAGCAAAATTCACCCCTCCACTTT.

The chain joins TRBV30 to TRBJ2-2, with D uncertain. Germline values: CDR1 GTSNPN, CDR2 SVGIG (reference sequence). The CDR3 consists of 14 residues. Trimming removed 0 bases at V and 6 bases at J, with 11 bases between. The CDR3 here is CAWSVLALAGELFF. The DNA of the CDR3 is TGTGCCTGGAGTGTACTCGCACTCGCCGGGGAGCTGTTTTTT.

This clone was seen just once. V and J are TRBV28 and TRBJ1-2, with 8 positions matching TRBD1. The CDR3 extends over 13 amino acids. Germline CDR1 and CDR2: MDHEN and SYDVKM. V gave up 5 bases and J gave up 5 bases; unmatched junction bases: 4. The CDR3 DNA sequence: TGTGCCAGCAGTAGGACAGGGAAATATGGCTACACCTTC. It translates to CASSRTGKYGYTF.

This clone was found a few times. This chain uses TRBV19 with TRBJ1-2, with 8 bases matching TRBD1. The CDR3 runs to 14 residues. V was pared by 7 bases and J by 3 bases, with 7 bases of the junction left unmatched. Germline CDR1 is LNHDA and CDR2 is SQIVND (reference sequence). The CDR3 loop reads CASKVPDRDYGYTF. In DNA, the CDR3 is TGTGCCAGTAAGGTACCGGACAGGGACTATGGCTACACCTTC. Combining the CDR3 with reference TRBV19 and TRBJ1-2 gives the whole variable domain DGGITQSPKYLFRKEGQNVTLSCEQNLNHDAMYWYRQDPGQGLRLIYYSQIVNDFQKGDIAEGYSVSREKKESFPLTVTSAQKNPTAFYLCASKVPDRDYGYTFGSGTRLTVV.

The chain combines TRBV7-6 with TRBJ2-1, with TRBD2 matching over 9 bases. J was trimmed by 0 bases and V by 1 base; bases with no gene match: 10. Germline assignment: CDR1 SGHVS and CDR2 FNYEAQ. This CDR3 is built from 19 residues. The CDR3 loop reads CASSLVVAGVSSSYNEQFF. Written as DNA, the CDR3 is TGTGCCAGCAGCTTAGTTGTAGCGGGGGTCTCGAGCTCCTACAATGAGCAGTTCTTC.